Following are 29 T cell receptor beta chains from one sample sequenced in a study of blood T cell repertoires in COVID-19. The protocol was immunoSEQ multiplex PCR, while the TCRdb copy is restricted to in-frame clones and leaves out a portion. The table has about 280,000 clones, around 92% seen once. Sequencing used PBMCs or T cells enriched from blood (not recorded which). The receptors were gathered from a woman in her fifties or sixties who had recovered from COVID-19.

The chain carries TRBV2 and TRBJ2-7, with 8 bases fitting TRBD2. The CDR3 is made up of 13 amino acids. After removal of 5 bases from V and 6 bases from J, the junction contained 6 bases not matched to a gene. Per the germline V gene, CDR1 is SNHLY and CDR2 is FYNNEI. Here the CDR3 DNA reads TGTGCCAGCAGTACCACCCTAGCGGGCGAGCAGTACTTC. This encodes CASSTTLAGEQYF.

The chain combines TRBV7-3 with TRBJ1-6; no firm D call. The CDR3 loop spans 14 amino acids. Germline V lookup: CDR1 SGHTA, CDR2 FQGTGA. The V gene lost 3 bases and the J gene lost 8 bases, with 11 bases spanning the gap. CDR3 sequence reads: CASSFGGGDSPLHF. CDR3 DNA: TGTGCCAGCAGCTTCGGAGGTGGGGATTCACCCCTCCACTTT.

The CDR3 bases are TGTGCCAGCAGCTTAGCGCACGGGAACACCGGGGAGCTGTTTTTT. Translation: CASSLAHGNTGELFF. This chain uses TRBV7-2 with TRBJ2-2; D is unclear. V gave up 0 bases and J gave up 1 base, with 6 bases separating them. In germline, CDR1 is SGHTA, CDR2 FQGNSA. The CDR3 has 15 residues.

As regards this clone: Other nucleotide sequences in the sample specify the same CDR3. The CDR3 reads CASRGGQETQYF. CDR3 nucleotides: TGTGCCAGCAGGGGGGGACAAGAGACCCAGTACTTC. V and J are TRBV28 and TRBJ2-5, with a tentative D call TRBD2 (6 bases). Per the germline V gene, CDR1 is MDHEN and CDR2 is SYDVKM. The V end lost 6 bases, the J end lost 2 bases, and 7 bases lay between the germline ends. The CDR3 runs to 12 residues. The full variable domain, in which reference TRBV28 and TRBJ2-5 provide the parts outside the CDR3, is DVKVTQSSRYLVKRTGEKVFLECVQDMDHENMFWYRQDPGLGLRLIYFSYDVKMKEKGDIPEGYSVSREKKERFSLILESASTNQTSMYLCASRGGQETQYFGPGTRLLVL.

The chain couples TRBV19 to TRBJ1-1, with TRBD1 matching 9 bases. The ends lost 6 bases at V and 7 bases at J; junction bases unmatched: 9. From germline, CDR1 is LNHDA and CDR2 SQIVND (reference sequence). The CDR3 has 14 residues. The CDR3 DNA reads as TGTGCCAGTAGAAATACAGGGGGCGCGGTTGAAGCTTTCTTT. Translated: CASRNTGGAVEAFF.

The chain recombines TRBV6-5 with TRBJ1-3; D is perhaps TRBD1 (6 bases). Germline V gene lookup returns CDR1 MNHEY and CDR2 SVGAGI. V was pared by 9 bases and J by 2 bases, with 14 bases between. This CDR3 spans 14 amino acids. CDR3 sequence: CASLPGVAGNTIYF. The DNA for the CDR3 is TGTGCCAGTTTACCAGGGGTTGCTGGAAACACCATATATTTT.

The gene calls are TRBV28 and TRBJ2-7; TRBD2 matches 12 bases. This CDR3 is 15 amino acids long. Germline V CDR1 and CDR2: MDHEN, SYDVKM. The V gene end was trimmed by 5 bases and the J gene end by 4 bases; junction bases not matched to a gene: 6. The CDR3 region has the DNA TGTGCCAGCAGTCCCCGGCTAGCGGGGGGGTACGAGCAGTACTTC. Translation gives CASSPRLAGGYEQYF.

The CDR3: CASSQPLAGENEQYF. CDR3 nucleotides: TGTGCCAGCAGCCAGCCACTAGCGGGAGAGAACGAGCAGTACTTC. The gene calls are TRBV4-2 and TRBJ2-7, with 11 bases lining up with TRBD2. This CDR3 contains 15 residues. CDR1 is LGHNA, CDR2 YNFKEQ, per germline. J gave up 5 bases and V 3 bases, and 6 bases lay outside the gene matches.

The V gene is TRBV6-1, the J gene TRBJ2-1, with a weak D call TRBD2 (5 bases). Germline values: CDR1 MNHNS, CDR2 SASEGT. The V and J ends lost 2 bases and 12 bases respectively, with 17 bases between them. There are 14 residues in the CDR3. Here the CDR3 reads CASSERAGFYTQFF. The CDR3 DNA is TGTGCCAGCAGTGAACGGGCGGGCTTTTACACGCAGTTCTTC.

J is TRBJ2-5 and V is TRBV11-2; D is unclear. V was clipped by 3 bases and J by 2 bases, with 10 bases between them. Germline assignment: CDR1 SGHAT and CDR2 FQNNGV. There are 14 residues in the CDR3. The CDR3 here is CASSFGPAQETQYF. The CDR3 DNA sequence: TGTGCCAGCAGCTTTGGTCCAGCGCAAGAGACCCAGTACTTC.

The CDR3 nucleotides read TGTGCCAGCAGCGCTATCCGACTGTGGACTAGCGGGAGGATGTGCGGCACAGATACGCAGTATTTT. It is translated as CASSAIRLWTSGRMCGTDTQYF. The chain combines TRBV9 with TRBJ2-3, with 14 positions matching TRBD2. CDR3 length: 22 residues. Trimming cost V 3 bases and J 1 base; bases outside gene matches: 19. Germline lookup yields CDR1 SGDLS and CDR2 YYNGEE.

This chain connects TRBV12-3 or TRBV12-4 to TRBJ1-1, with D hard to call. The length of the CDR3 is 12 residues. The V end lost 7 bases, the J end lost 10 bases, and 16 bases lay between the germline ends. CDR3 DNA sequence: TGTGCCAGCACTCGGGATCTGGGGTCAGCTTTCTTT. It codes for CASTRDLGSAFF.

Worth noting for this clone: A junction boundary mismatches the germline segment, possibly from a read error. V and J are TRBV11-2 and TRBJ2-4; TRBD1 is a possible D gene (7 bases). This CDR3 has 12 amino acids. Germline V CDR1 and CDR2: SGHAT, FQNNGV. The CDR3 reads CASSLVGGQLIF. The CDR3 DNA reads as TGTGCCAGCAGCTTAGTCGGGGGACAGCTCATCTTC.

Only a few counts were recorded for this clone. This chain connects TRBV5-1 to TRBJ1-4; TRBD1 might be the D (5 bases). This CDR3 comprises 15 residues. With 2 bases removed from V and 0 bases from J, the gap between germline ends came to 8 bases. Germline V gene lookup returns CDR1 SGHRS and CDR2 YFSETQ. CDR3 nucleotides: TGCGCCAGCAGCTTTCAGGGTGCAACTAATGAAAAACTGTTTTTT. It specifies CASSFQGATNEKLFF.

This clone appeared a few times. The chain's CDR3 is CASSIVEGAGGELFF. The CDR3 DNA follows: TGTGCCAGTAGTATAGTTGAGGGGGCTGGCGGGGAGCTGTTTTTT. This chain connects TRBV19 to TRBJ2-2; TRBD1 aligns across 7 bases. There are 15 residues in the CDR3. Germline CDR1 LNHDA, CDR2 SQIVND (reference sequence). V gave up 1 base and J gave up 7 bases; unmatched junction bases: 6.

The chain employs TRBV19 and TRBJ2-2; 7 bases are a match to TRBD2. The V and J ends lost 5 bases and 7 bases, in that order; junction bases with no gene match: 13. Germline V gene data show CDR1 as LNHDA and CDR2 as SQIVND (reference sequence). CDR3 size: 16 residues. DNA for the CDR3: TGTGCCAGTAGTCCACCCCCCCAGCGGGAACACGGGGAGCTGTTTTTT. Translated, it gives CASSPPPQREHGELFF.

This chain joins TRBV28 and TRBJ2-7; 10 bases are a match to TRBD1. V shed 5 bases, J shed 1 base, and the junction held 14 bases outside the gene matches. The CDR3 is made up of 18 amino acids. Germline V gene data show CDR1 as MDHEN and CDR2 as SYDVKM. The CDR3 DNA sequence: TGTGCCAGCAGTCGGGTCTTTTCGGGACAGGGGCCATCCTACGAGCAGTACTTC. Amino acid sequence: CASSRVFSGQGPSYEQYF.

This clone was seen only once. The V and J genes are TRBV27 and TRBJ1-2; D is perhaps TRBD1 (6 bases). This CDR3 is 15 amino acids long. CDR1 MNHEY and CDR2 SMNVEV come from the germline V gene (reference sequence). Trimming shortened V by 5 bases and J by 6 bases, and 19 bases separated the two germline ends. CDR3: CASSRKPRTVHGYTF. In DNA, the CDR3 is TGTGCCAGCAGTCGAAAGCCAAGGACAGTACATGGCTACACCTTC.

In DNA form, the CDR3 reads TGTGCCTGGAGCGGGCTAGCGGGGGGGGCCCAGTTCTTC. Its translation is CAWSGLAGGAQFF. The rearrangement uses TRBV30 and TRBJ2-1, with 12 bases fitting TRBD2. CDR3 length: 13 amino acids. The trim removed 3 bases at V and 13 bases at J, leaving 7 bases unmatched. CDR1 is GTSNPN, CDR2 SVGIG, per germline (reference sequence).

In this sample, this clone turned up a few times. The chain joins TRBV10-3 to TRBJ2-7; 7 nucleotides align to TRBD1. V lost 4 bases, J lost 4 bases, and 7 bases stayed unmatched. This CDR3 region has 14 residues. Germline-derived CDR1 and CDR2 are ENHRY and SYGVKD. CDR3 bases: TGTGCCATCAGTGTAGGGGGACAGACTTACGAGCAGTACTTC. Encoded protein: CAISVGGQTYEQYF.

This rearrangement joins TRBV18 to TRBJ1-5, with D possibly TRBD1 on 5 matching bases. The V gene's germline CDR1 is KGHSH and CDR2 LQKENI. Trimming stripped 3 bases from V and 2 bases from J, with 11 bases between. This CDR3 has 15 amino acids. CDR3 sequence reads: CASSPGQGGNQPQHF. DNA for the CDR3: TGTGCCAGCTCACCTGGGCAGGGCGGCAATCAGCCCCAGCATTTT.

The genes are TRBV11-2 and TRBJ1-6, with 9 nucleotides matching TRBD1. V was clipped by 3 bases and J by 9 bases; unmatched bases: 6. The CDR3 covers 15 residues. Germline lookup yields CDR1 SGHAT and CDR2 FQNNGV. The chain's CDR3 is CASSFRDRVGSPLHF. In DNA form, the CDR3 reads TGTGCCAGCAGCTTCAGGGACAGGGTGGGTTCACCCCTCCACTTT.

V gene TRBV5-1 combines with J gene TRBJ1-5; TRBD1 might be the D (5 bases). The germline gives CDR1 SGHRS, CDR2 YFSETQ. Trimming shortened V by 4 bases and J by 6 bases, and 17 bases separated the two germline ends. The CDR3 length is 15 residues. As DNA, the CDR3 is TGCGCCAGCAGCATCCAGGGCCTGGAGGGTCAGCCCCAGCATTTT. Translation gives CASSIQGLEGQPQHF.

The chain couples TRBV30 to TRBJ2-7; TRBD1 might be the D (7 bases). The germline V and J ends were trimmed by 3 bases and 4 bases, with 10 bases remaining between them. The germline CDR1 and CDR2 sequences are GTSNPN and SVGIG (reference sequence). This CDR3 is 12 amino acids long. As DNA, the CDR3 is TGTGCCTGGAGACAGGGGACTTACGAGCAGTACTTC. Its protein product is CAWRQGTYEQYF.

The rearrangement links TRBV10-2 to TRBJ2-5, with D tentatively TRBD1 (6 bases). The CDR3 covers 16 residues. Deletions cut 1 base from V and 4 bases from J, with 16 bases between. Per the germline V gene, CDR1 is WSHSY and CDR2 is SAAADI. The CDR3 DNA sequence: TGCGCCAGCAGTGAGTGGGGACAAGGGCTCGGAGAGACCCAGTACTTC. It encodes CASSEWGQGLGETQYF.

The chain combines TRBV3-1 (or the pseudogene TRBV3-2) with TRBJ2-1, with D uncertain. Germline V gene data show CDR1 as LGHDT and CDR2 as YNNKEL (reference sequence). V lost 4 bases to trimming and J lost 10 bases, with 17 bases between them. The CDR3 loop spans 14 amino acids. CDR3 bases: TGTGCCAGCAGCCTGATGGAGAGCGACCGGGAGCAGTTCTTC. It is translated as CASSLMESDREQFF.

CDR3 residues: CASSSTNREKLFF. CDR3 in DNA: TGTGCCAGCAGTTCGACCAACAGGGAAAAACTGTTTTTT. This chain links TRBV28 with TRBJ1-4; TRBD1 might be the D (5 bases). Looked up from germline, CDR1 is MDHEN and CDR2 is SYDVKM. The CDR3 is 13 amino acids. Trimming stripped 4 bases from V and 8 bases from J, with 11 bases between.

The genes are TRBV10-1 and TRBJ1-4; weak D call: TRBD1 (5 bases). The CDR3 runs 17 residues. The V end was cut by 2 bases, the J end by 5 bases, with 18 bases between. CDR1 and CDR2 from the germline V gene are WNHNN and SYGVQD (reference sequence). CDR3 DNA: TGCGCCAGCAGTGAGGGGTTCGGCGGGACGGCCAATGAAAAACTGTTTTTT. It is translated as CASSEGFGGTANEKLFF.

The gene calls are TRBV3-1 (or the pseudogene TRBV3-2) and TRBJ1-3; D is unresolved. The CDR3 has 13 residues. From germline, CDR1 is LGHDT and CDR2 YNNKEL (reference sequence). Deletions cut 4 bases from V and 0 bases from J, with 4 bases between. As DNA, the CDR3 is TGTGCCAGCAGCCCCAACTCTGGAAACACCATATATTTT. Amino acids: CASSPNSGNTIYF.